What follows is one T cell receptor beta chain and its context. Its antigen remains unknown. This sample is drawn from a study of cytomegalovirus exposure and HLA in healthy donors. Findings of the study overall: An Asian-associated ancestry cluster reportedly showed fewer N-insertions than the approximately 670-donor mean in a later analysis.

The PCR used 60 Vbeta and 13 Jbeta primers. In the study's own analysis: The authors later counted 65 million to 90 million unique TCR beta chains, roughly 11 million of them shared. Sequencing was performed with immunoSEQ multiplex PCR; in TCRdb, only in-frame clones are kept and a portion is missing. V and J calls and clone size come straight from that table; D and trimming were deduced from the DNA. Of about 140,000 clones in the sample, around 81% were seen once. Germline V gene sequence: CDR1 MNHNS, CDR2 SASEGT. V was shortened by 6 bases and J by 1 base, with 13 bases between the two germline ends. The CDR3 loop spans 15 amino acids.

Sequenced sample: PBMCs. The chain has TRBV6-1 and TRBJ1-5; D uncertain. The receptor was isolated from a man in his forties or fifties in good health and CMV-seronegative. This CDR3 is CASSANRVSNQPQHF. CDR3 bases: TGTGCCAGCAGCGCCAATCGGGTGAGCAATCAGCCCCAGCATTTT.